This TCR beta chain was recovered during a study of cytomegalovirus exposure and HLA in healthy donors. General study findings and limits: There were reportedly fewer N-insertions in an Asian-associated ancestry cluster than the roughly 670-donor mean, in a later analysis.

The primer mix had 60 Vbeta and 13 Jbeta primers. Sequencing was performed with immunoSEQ multiplex PCR; in TCRdb, only in-frame clones are kept and a portion is missing. The sample holds roughly 230,000 clones, roughly 91% seen once. On this clone itself: No antigen is known for it.

From germline, CDR1 is SGDLS and CDR2 YYNGEE. This CDR3 is 17 amino acids long. With V trimmed by 0 bases and J by 2 bases, 11 bases remained unmatched. The TCR was taken from a girl aged 2-10 years in good health and CMV-seronegative. Sequencing input: PBMCs. V is TRBV9 and J is TRBJ2-7, with 7 positions matching TRBD1. The CDR3, as DNA: TGTGCCAGCAGCGTAGAGGGGATCGGGGACAGAGCCTACGAGCAGTACTTC. Protein: CASSVEGIGDRAYEQYF.